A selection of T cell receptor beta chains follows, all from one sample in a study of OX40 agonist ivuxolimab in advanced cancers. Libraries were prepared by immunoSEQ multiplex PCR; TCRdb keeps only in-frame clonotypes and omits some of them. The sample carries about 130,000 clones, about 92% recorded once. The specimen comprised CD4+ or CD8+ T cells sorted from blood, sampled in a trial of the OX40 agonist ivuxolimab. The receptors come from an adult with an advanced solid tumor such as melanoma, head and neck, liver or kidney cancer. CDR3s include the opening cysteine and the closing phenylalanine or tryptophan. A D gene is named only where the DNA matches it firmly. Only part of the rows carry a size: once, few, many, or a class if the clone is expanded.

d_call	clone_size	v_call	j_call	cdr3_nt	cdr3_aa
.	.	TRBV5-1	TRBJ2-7	TGCGCCAGCAGCCCGGGGTCGGCGTACGAGCAGTACTTC	CASSPGSAYEQYF
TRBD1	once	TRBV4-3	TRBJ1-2	TGCGCCAGCAGCCCAGGGGGCCGGGAGCGGGGCTACACCTTC	CASSPGGRERGYTF
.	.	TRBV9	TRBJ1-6	TGTGCCAGCAGCGTAGGTGGGCCGGGAAATTCACCCCTCCACTTT	CASSVGGPGNSPLHF
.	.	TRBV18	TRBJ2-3	TGTGCCAGCTCGCCCCGACCTGCCACAGATACGCAGTATTTT	CASSPRPATDTQYF
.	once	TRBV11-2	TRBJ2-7	TGTGCCAGCAGCTCCCGTGGGGGTACCTCCTACGAGCAGTACTTC	CASSSRGGTSYEQYF
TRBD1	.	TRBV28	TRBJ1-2	TGTGCCAGCAGTTTATTTGACAGGGGCTATGGCTACACCTTC	CASSLFDRGYGYTF
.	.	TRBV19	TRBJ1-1	TGTGCCAGTAGTATTGATAGGAGGGGTTCTGAAGCTTTCTTT	CASSIDRRGSEAFF
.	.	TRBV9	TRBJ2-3	TGTGCCAGCAGCGTAGCCCCACCCACGGGGGGCACAGATACGCAGTATTTT	CASSVAPPTGGTDTQYF
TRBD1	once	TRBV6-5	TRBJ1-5	TGTGCCAGCAGTACAGGGGTCAATCAGCCCCAGCATTTT	CASSTGVNQPQHF
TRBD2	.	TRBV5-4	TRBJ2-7	TGTGCCAGCAGCCTTCCGACTAGCGCATTCGCCTACGAGCAGTACTTC	CASSLPTSAFAYEQYF
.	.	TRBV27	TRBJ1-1	TGTGCCAGCAGTTTATGGGGGGGGGACACTGAAGCTTTCTTT	CASSLWGGDTEAFF
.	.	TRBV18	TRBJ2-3	TGTGCCAGCTCACCACCTGCCAGCGGAGGAACAGATACGCAGTATTTT	CASSPPASGGTDTQYF
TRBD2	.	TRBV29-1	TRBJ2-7	TGCAGCGTTTCATTACTAGCGGGACGCCCTTGGGAGCAGTACTTC	CSVSLLAGRPWEQYF
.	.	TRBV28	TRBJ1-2	TGTGCCAGCAACCCAGGGGTAGGGAGCTGGTACACCCCGTATGGCTACACCTTC	CASNPGVGSWYTPYGYTF
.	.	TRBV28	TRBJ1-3	TGTGCCAGCAGTTTACAGATCTCTGGAAACACCATATATTTT	CASSLQISGNTIYF
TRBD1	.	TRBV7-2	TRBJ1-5	TGTGCCAGCTCCCAGGTCGGGACAGGGTATACTCAGCCCCAGCATTTT	CASSQVGTGYTQPQHF
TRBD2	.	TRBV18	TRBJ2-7	TGTGCCAGCTCTCCGGGACTAGCGGGATACGAGCAGTACTTC	CASSPGLAGYEQYF
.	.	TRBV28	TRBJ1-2	TGTGCCAGCAGTTTAGCCGGGGAAGGGTATGGCTACACCTTC	CASSLAGEGYGYTF
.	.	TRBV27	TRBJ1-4	TGTGCCAGCAGCCGCCGACAGGTCACGAATGAAAAACTGTTTTTT	CASSRRQVTNEKLFF
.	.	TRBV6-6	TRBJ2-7	TGTGCCAGCGGGGATTATTCCTACGAGCAGTACTTC	CASGDYSYEQYF
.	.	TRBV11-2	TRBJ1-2	TGTGCCAGCAGCTTCGTAGCTAACTATGGCTACACCTTC	CASSFVANYGYTF
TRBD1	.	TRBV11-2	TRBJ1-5	TGTGCCAGCAGCTTAGTTTGGGTTCTACAGGGGTGCAATCAGCCCCAGCATTTT	CASSLVWVLQGCNQPQHF
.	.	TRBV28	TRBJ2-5	TGTGCCAGCAGTTTAGACTACCAAGAGACCCAGTACTTC	CASSLDYQETQYF
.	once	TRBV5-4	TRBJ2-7	TGTGCCAGCAGCTTGGGGAGGGTGGGTAACTACGAGCAGTACTTC	CASSLGRVGNYEQYF
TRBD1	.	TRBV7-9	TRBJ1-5	TGTGCCAGCAACAAAGGGGGGACAGGGGGCCTGGGGCCCCAGCATTTT	CASNKGGTGGLGPQHF
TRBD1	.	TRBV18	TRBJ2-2	TGTGCCAGCTCACCAACAGGGGATGACGGGGAGCTGTTTTTT	CASSPTGDDGELFF
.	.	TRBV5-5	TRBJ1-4	TGTGCCAGCAGCTTGGGGGGACCTTACTCCGCAACTAATGAAAAACTGTTTTTT	CASSLGGPYSATNEKLFF
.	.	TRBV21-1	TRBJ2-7	TGTGCCAGCAGCCGACCCCGACAGGGCTACTCCTACGAGCAGTACTTC	CASSRPRQGYSYEQYF
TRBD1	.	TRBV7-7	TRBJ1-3	TGTGCTAGCAGCCCAGACAGGGTCTCTGGAAACACCATATATTTT	CASSPDRVSGNTIYF
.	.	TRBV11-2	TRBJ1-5	TGTGCCAGCAGCCCTTGGGGGAGCAATCAGCCCCAGCATTTT	CASSPWGSNQPQHF
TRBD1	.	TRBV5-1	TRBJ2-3	TGCGCCAGCAGCTTTGGGACAGCGCGCACAGATACGCAGTATTTT	CASSFGTARTDTQYF
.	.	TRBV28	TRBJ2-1	TGTGCCAGCCACAATGAGCAGTTCTTC	CASHNEQFF
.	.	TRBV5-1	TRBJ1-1	TGCGCCAGCAGCTCGGGGGGCGAAGCTTTCTTT	CASSSGGEAFF
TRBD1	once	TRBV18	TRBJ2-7	TGTGCCAGCTCACAGGGACAGACGTCCTACGAGCAGTACTTC	CASSQGQTSYEQYF
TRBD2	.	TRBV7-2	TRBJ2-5	TGTGCCAGCAGACCCCGGCCTGGGGGGGGAGGAGAGACCCAGTACTTC	CASRPRPGGGGETQYF
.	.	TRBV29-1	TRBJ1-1	TGCAGCGTTCCTAATGCGGCAGGGCTCATGAACACTGAAGCTTTCTTT	CSVPNAAGLMNTEAFF
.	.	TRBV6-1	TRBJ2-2	TGTGCCAGCAGTGATTCTTGGCGGACTATGAACACCGGGGAGCTGTTTTTT	CASSDSWRTMNTGELFF
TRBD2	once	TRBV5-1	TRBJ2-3	TGCGCCAGCAGCCCCGGGACTAGCGGGGGCCAGGGCACAGATACGCAGTATTTT	CASSPGTSGGQGTDTQYF
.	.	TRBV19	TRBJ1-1	TGTGCCAGTAGATCGACGTACGGGGCGTCTGAAGCTTTCTTT	CASRSTYGASEAFF
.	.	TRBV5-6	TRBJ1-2	TGTGCCAGCAGCCCGGAGGTACGGGGGGCGTACTATGGCTACACCTTC	CASSPEVRGAYYGYTF
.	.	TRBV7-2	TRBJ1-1	TGTGCCAGCAACTTCAAGGGGGGGAACACTGAAGCTTTCTTT	CASNFKGGNTEAFF
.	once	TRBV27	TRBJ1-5	TGTGCCAGCAGCCCTCTCAGCGTGCATAGCAATCAGCCCCAGCATTTT	CASSPLSVHSNQPQHF